This T cell receptor beta chain is from a study of blood T cell repertoires in COVID-19. Study-level background: There were acute and convalescent COVID-19 samples, and they came from the United States, Italy and Spain.

The study drew participants aged about 18 to 89 years from some 24 US areas. The study counted Cohort 3 donors as recovered given two negative PCRs, clearance, or symptom resolution. Data came from immunoSEQ multiplex PCR; TCRdb stores just in-frame clones and leaves some out. The sample includes more than 150,000 clones, 75% to 90% of them seen just once. This CDR3 is built from 16 residues. V lost 4 bases to trimming and J lost 3 bases, with 16 bases between them. Germline CDR1 and CDR2: SGHRS and YFSETQ. The receptor was isolated from a woman aged 55-69 years who had recovered from COVID-19. The rearrangement uses TRBV5-1 and TRBJ2-2; D is possibly TRBD2 (7 bases). Material for sequencing was PBMCs or T cells enriched from blood (not recorded which). The CDR3 DNA sequence: TGCGCCAGCAGCCCCCTAGGGGGGGCGGACACCGGGGAGCTGTTTTTT. This encodes CASSPLGGADTGELFF. The full variable domain, completed using reference TRBV5-1 and TRBJ2-2, is KAGVTQTPRYLIKTRGQQVTLSCSPISGHRSVSWYQQTPGQGLQFLFEYFSETQRNKGNFPGRFSGRQFSNSRSEMNVSTLELGDSALYLCASSPLGGADTGELFFGEGSRLTVL.